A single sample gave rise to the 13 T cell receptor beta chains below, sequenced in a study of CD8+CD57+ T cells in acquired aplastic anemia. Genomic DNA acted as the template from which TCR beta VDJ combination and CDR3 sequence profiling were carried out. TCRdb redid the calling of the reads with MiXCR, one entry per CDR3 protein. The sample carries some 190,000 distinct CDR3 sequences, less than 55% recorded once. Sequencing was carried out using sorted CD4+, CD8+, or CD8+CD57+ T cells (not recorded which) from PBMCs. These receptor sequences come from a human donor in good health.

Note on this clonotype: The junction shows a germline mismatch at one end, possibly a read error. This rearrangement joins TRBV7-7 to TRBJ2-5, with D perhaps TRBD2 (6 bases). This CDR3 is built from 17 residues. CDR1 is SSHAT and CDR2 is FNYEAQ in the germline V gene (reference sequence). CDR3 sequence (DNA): TGTGCTAGCAGCTTAGGACCCCTGGGAGCGGGCAAGGAGACCCAGTACTTC. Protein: CASSLGPLGAGKETQYF.

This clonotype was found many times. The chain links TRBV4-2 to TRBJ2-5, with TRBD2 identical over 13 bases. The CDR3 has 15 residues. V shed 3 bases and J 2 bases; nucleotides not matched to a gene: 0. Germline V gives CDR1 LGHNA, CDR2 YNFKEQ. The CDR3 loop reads CASSQGLAGQETQYF. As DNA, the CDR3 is TGTGCCAGCAGCCAGGGACTAGCGGGACAAGAGACCCAGTACTTC.

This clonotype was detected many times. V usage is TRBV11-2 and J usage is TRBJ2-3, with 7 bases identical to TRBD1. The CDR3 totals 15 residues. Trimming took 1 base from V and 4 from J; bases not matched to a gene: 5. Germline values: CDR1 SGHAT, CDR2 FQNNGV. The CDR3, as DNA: TGTGCCAGCAGCTTAGGGGGACAGCGCCCAGATACGCAGTATTTT. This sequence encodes CASSLGGQRPDTQYF.

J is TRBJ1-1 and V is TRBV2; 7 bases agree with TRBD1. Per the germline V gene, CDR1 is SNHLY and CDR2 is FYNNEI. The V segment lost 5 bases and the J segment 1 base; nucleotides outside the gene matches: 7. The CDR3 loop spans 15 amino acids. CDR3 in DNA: TGTGCCAGCAGTTTCCGGGACAGATCGAACACTGAAGCTTTCTTT. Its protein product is CASSFRDRSNTEAFF. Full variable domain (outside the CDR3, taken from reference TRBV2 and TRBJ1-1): EPEVTQTPSHQVTQMGQEVILRCVPISNHLYFYWYRQILGQKVEFLVSFYNNEISEKSEIFDDQFSVERPDGSNFTLKIRSTKLEDSAMYFCASSFRDRSNTEAFFGQGTRLTVV.

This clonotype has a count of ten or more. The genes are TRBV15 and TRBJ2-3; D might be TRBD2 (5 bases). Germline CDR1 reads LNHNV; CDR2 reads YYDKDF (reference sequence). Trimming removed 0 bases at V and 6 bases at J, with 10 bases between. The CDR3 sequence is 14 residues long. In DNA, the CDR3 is TGTGCCACCAGCAGAGATAAGGAGGCGGATACGCAGTATTTT. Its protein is CATSRDKEADTQYF.

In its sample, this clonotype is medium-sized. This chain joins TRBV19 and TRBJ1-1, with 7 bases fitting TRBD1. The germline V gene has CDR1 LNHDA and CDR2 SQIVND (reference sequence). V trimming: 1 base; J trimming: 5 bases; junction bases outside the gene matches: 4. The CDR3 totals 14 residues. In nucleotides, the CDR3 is TGTGCCAGTAGTATAGCCTTGGGACAGACTGAAGCTTTCTTT. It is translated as CASSIALGQTEAFF.

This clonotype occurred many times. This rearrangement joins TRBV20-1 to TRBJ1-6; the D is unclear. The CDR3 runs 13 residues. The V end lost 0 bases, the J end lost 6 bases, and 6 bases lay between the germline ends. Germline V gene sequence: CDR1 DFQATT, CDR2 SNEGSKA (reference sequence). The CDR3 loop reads CSARDSSNSPLHF. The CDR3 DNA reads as TGCAGTGCTAGAGATAGTAGTAATTCACCCCTCCACTTT.

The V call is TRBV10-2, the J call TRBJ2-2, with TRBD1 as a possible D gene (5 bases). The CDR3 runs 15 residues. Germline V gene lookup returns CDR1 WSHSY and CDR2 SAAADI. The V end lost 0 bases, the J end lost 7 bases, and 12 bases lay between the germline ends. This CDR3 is CASSESRQGIGELFF. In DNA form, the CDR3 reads TGCGCCAGCAGTGAGTCGAGGCAGGGTATCGGGGAGCTGTTTTTT.

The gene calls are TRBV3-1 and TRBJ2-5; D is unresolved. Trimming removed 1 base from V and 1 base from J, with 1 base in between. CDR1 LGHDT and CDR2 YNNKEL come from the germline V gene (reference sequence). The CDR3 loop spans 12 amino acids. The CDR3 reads CASSQAQETQYF. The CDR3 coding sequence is TGTGCCAGCAGCCAAGCCCAAGAGACCCAGTACTTC.

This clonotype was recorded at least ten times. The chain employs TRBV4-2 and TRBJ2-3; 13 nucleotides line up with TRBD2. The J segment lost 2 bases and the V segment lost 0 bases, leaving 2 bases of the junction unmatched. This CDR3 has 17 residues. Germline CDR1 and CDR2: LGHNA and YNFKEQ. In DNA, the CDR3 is TGTGCCAGCAGCCAAGAGACTAGCGGGAGGCCCACAGATACGCAGTATTTT. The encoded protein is CASSQETSGRPTDTQYF.

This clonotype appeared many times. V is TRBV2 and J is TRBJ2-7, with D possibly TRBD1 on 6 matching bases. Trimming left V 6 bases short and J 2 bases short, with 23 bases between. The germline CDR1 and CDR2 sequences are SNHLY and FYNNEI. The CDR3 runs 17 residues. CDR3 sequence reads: CASRKEGGRLSTYEQYF. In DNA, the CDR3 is TGTGCCAGCAGGAAGGAAGGGGGACGCTTATCAACCTACGAGCAGTACTTC.

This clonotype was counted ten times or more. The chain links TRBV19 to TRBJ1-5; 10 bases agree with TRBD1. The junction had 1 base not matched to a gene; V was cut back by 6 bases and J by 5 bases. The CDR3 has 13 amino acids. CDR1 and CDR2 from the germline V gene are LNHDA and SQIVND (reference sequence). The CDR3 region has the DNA TGTGCCAGTAGCGACAGGGGGCATCAGCCCCAGCATTTT. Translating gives CASSDRGHQPQHF.

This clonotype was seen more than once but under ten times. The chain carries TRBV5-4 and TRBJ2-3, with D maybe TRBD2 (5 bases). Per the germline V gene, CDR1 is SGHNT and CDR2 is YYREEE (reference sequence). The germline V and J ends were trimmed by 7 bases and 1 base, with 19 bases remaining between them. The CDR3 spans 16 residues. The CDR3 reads CASGLWARSRTDTQYF. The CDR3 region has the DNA TGTGCCAGCGGACTTTGGGCCCGCTCCCGCACAGATACGCAGTATTTT.